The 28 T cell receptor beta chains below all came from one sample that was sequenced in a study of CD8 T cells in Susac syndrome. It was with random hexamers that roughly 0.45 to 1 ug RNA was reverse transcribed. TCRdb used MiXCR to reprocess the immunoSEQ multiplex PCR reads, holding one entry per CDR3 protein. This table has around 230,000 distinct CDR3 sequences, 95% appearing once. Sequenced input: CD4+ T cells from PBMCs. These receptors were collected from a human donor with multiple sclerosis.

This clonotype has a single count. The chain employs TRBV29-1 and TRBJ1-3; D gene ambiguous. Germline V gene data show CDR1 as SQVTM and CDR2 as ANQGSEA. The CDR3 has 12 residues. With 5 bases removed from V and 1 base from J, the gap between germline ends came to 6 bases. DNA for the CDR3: TGCAGCGTTATGGAATCTGGAAACACCATATATTTT. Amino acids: CSVMESGNTIYF.

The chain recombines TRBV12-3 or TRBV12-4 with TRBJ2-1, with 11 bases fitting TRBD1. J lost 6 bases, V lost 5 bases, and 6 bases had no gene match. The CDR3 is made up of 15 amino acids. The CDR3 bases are TGTGCCAGCAGTGCCTCCGGGACAGGGGGCAATGAGCAGTTCTTC. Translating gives CASSASGTGGNEQFF.

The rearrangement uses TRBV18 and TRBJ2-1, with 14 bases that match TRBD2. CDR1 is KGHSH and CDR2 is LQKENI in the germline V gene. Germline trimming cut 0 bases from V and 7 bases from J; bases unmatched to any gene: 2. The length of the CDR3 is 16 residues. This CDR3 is CASSPPRLAGGNEQFF. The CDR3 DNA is TGTGCCAGCTCACCACCGAGACTAGCGGGAGGGAATGAGCAGTTCTTC.

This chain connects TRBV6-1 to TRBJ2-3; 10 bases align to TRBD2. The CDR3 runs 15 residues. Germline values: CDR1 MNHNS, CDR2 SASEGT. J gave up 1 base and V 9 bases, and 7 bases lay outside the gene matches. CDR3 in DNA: TGTGCCAGTCAAGAGCGGGGGGGCCGCACAGATACGCAGTATTTT. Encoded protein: CASQERGGRTDTQYF.

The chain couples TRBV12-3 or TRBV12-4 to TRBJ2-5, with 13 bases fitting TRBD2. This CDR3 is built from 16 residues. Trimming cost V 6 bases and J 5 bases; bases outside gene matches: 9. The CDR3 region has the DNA TGTGCCAGCAGCACTGGGACTAGCGGGATTTTGGAGACCCAGTACTTC. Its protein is CASSTGTSGILETQYF.

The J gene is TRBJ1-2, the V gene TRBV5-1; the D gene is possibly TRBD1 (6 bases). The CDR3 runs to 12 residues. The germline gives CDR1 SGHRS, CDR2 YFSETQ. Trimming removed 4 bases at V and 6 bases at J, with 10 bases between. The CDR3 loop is CASSRTADGYTF. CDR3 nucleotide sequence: TGCGCCAGCAGCCGGACAGCTGATGGCTACACCTTC.

CDR3 sequence (DNA): TGTGCCAGCAGTCCCCTCCGGGACAGGGGGCAGGGGTCCGGGGAGCTGTTTTTT. This encodes CASSPLRDRGQGSGELFF. This chain joins TRBV27 and TRBJ2-2, with 12 bases lining up with TRBD1. Germline loops: CDR1 MNHEY, CDR2 SMNVEV (reference sequence). The length of the CDR3 is 18 residues. Germline trimming cut 5 bases from V and 6 bases from J; bases unmatched to any gene: 13.

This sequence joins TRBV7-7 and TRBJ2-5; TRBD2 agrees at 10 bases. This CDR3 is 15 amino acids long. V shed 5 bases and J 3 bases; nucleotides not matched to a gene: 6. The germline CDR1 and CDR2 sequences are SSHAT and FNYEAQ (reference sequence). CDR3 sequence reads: CASSPLAGDKETQYF. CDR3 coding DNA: TGTGCCAGCAGCCCTCTAGCGGGGGACAAAGAGACCCAGTACTTC.

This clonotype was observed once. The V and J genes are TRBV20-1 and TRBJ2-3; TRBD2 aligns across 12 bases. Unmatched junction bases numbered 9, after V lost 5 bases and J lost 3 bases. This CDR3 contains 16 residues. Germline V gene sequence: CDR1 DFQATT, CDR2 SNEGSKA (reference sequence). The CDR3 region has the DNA TGCAGTGCTCAGCATCTAGCGGGAGGGCCGACAGATACGCAGTATTTT. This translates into CSAQHLAGGPTDTQYF.

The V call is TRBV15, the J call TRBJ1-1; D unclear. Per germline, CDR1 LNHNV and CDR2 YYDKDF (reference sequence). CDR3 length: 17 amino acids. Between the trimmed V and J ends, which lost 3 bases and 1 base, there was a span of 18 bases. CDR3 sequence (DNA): TGTGCCACCAGCAGGTGGGGAAGGCTGGGCGGGAACACTGAAGCTTTCTTT. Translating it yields CATSRWGRLGGNTEAFF.

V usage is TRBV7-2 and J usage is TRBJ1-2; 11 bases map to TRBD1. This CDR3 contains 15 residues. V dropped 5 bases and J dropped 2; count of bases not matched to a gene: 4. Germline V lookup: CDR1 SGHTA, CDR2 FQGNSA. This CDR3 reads CASSPWDRGNYGYTF. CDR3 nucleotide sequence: TGTGCCAGCAGCCCCTGGGACAGGGGGAACTATGGCTACACCTTC.

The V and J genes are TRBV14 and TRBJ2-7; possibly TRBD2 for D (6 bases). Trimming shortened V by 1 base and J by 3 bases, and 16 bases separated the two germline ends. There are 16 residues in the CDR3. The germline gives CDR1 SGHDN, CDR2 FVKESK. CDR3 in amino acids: CASSQVVRTGVYEQYF. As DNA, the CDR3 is TGTGCCAGCAGCCAAGTAGTCCGGACGGGGGTCTACGAGCAGTACTTC.

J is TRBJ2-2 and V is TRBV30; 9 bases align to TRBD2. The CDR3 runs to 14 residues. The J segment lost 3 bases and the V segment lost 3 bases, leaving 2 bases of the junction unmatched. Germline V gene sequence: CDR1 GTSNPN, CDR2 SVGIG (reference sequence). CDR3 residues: CAWRREGDTGELFF. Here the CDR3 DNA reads TGTGCCTGGAGGCGGGAGGGGGACACCGGGGAGCTGTTTTTT.

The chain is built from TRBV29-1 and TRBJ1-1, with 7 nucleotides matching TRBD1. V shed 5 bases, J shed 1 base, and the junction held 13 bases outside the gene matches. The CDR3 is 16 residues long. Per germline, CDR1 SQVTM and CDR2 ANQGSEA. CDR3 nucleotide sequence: TGCAGCGTTTTCCAGCGGACGGGACAGAGGAACACTGAAGCTTTCTTT. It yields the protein CSVFQRTGQRNTEAFF.

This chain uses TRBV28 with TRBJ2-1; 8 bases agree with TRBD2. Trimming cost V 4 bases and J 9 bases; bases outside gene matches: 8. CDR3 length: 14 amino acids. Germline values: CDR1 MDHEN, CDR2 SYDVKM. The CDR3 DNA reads TGTGCCAGCAGTTACCAGCGGGAGTTCTCTGAGCAGTTCTTC. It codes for CASSYQREFSEQFF.

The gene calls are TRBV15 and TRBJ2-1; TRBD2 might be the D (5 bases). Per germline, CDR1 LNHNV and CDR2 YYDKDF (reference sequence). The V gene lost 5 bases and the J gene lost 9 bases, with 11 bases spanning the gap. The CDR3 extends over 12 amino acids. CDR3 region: CATSPRAGEQFF. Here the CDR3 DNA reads TGTGCCACCAGCCCCCGCGCGGGTGAGCAGTTCTTC.

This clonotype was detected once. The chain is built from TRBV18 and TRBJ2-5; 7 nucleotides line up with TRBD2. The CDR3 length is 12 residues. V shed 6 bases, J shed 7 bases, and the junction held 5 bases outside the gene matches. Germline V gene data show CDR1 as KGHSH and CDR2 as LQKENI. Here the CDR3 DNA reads TGTGCCAGCTCGCCAGGGAGGGGGACCCAGTACTTC. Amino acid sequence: CASSPGRGTQYF.

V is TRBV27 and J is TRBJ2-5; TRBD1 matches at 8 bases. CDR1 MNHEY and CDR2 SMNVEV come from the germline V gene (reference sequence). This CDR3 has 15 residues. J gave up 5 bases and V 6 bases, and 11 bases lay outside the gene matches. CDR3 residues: CASSAGQGARETQYF. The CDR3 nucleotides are TGTGCCAGCAGCGCGGGGCAGGGGGCCCGCGAGACCCAGTACTTC.

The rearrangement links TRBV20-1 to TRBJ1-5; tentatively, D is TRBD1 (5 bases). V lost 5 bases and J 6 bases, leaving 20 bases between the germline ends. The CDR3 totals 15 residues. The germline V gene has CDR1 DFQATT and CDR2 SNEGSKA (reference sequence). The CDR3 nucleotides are TGCAGTGCTGTCCCCGGGGCCTCCCCTATTCAGCCCCAGCATTTT. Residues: CSAVPGASPIQPQHF.

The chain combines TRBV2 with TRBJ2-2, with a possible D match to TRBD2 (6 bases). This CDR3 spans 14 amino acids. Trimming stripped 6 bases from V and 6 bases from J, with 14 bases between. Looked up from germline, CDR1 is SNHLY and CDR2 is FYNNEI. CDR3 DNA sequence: TGTGCCAGCAGGCTGACTAGAGTGGCCGGGGAGCTGTTTTTT. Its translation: CASRLTRVAGELFF.

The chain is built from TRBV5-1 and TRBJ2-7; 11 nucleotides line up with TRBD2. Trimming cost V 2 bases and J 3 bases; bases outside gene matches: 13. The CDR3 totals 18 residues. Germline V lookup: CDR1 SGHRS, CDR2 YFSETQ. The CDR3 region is CASSFRLAGSTRIYEQYF. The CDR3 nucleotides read TGCGCCAGCAGCTTCCGACTAGCGGGGAGCACCAGGATCTACGAGCAGTACTTC.

The CDR3: CAIDSGANVLTF. DNA for the CDR3: TGTGCCATCGATTCTGGGGCCAACGTCCTGACTTTC. The chain has TRBV2 and TRBJ2-6; D uncertain. The CDR3 spans 12 residues. Germline V gives CDR1 SNHLY, CDR2 FYNNEI. Deletions cut 10 bases from V and 1 base from J, with 5 bases between. The entire variable domain, with the rest obtained from reference TRBV2 and TRBJ2-6, is as follows: EPEVTQTPSHQVTQMGQEVILRCVPISNHLYFYWYRQILGQKVEFLVSFYNNEISEKSEIFDDQFSVERPDGSNFTLKIRSTKLEDSAMYFCAIDSGANVLTFGAGSRLTVL.

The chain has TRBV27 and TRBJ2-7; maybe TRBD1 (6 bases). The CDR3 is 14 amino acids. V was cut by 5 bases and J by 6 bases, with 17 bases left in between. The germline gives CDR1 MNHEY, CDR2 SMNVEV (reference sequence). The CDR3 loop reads CASSPQGISAEQYF. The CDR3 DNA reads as TGTGCCAGCAGTCCCCAGGGGATTAGCGCCGAGCAGTACTTC.

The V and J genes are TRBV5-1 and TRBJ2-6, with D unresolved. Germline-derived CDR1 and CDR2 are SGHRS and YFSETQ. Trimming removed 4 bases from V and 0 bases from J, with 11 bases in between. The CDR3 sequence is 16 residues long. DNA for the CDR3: TGCGCCAGCAGCCTCCGGCCTGTCTCTGGGGCCAACGTCCTGACTTTC. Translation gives CASSLRPVSGANVLTF.

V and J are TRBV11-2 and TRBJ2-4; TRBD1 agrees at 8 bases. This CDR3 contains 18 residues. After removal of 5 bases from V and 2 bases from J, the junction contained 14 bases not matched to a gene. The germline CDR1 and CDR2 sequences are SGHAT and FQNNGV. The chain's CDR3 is CASSHRDRHRLTKNIQYF. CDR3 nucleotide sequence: TGTGCCAGCAGCCACCGGGACAGGCATAGATTAACCAAAAACATTCAGTACTTC.

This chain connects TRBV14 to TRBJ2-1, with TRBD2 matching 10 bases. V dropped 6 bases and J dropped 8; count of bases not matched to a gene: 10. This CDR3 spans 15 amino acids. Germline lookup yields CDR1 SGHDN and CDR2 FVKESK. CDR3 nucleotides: TGTGCCAGCAGTCACCCGGGACTAGCGTCTTATGAGCAGTTCTTC. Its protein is CASSHPGLASYEQFF.

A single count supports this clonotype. This chain's CDR3 is CSARARGAGRTDTQYF. CDR3 in DNA: TGCAGTGCTAGAGCGAGGGGTGCAGGCAGAACAGATACGCAGTATTTT. V and J are TRBV20-1 and TRBJ2-3; TRBD1 or TRBD2 may be the D gene (5 bases each). The CDR3 spans 16 residues. Germline CDR1 and CDR2: DFQATT and SNEGSKA (reference sequence). V lost 1 base and J lost 3, with 17 bases in between.

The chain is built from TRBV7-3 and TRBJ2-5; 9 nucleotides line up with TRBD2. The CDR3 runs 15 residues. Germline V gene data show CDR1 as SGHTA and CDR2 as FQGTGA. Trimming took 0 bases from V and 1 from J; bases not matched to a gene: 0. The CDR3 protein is CASSLTSGGQETQYF. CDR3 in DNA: TGTGCCAGCAGCTTAACTAGCGGGGGCCAAGAGACCCAGTACTTC.